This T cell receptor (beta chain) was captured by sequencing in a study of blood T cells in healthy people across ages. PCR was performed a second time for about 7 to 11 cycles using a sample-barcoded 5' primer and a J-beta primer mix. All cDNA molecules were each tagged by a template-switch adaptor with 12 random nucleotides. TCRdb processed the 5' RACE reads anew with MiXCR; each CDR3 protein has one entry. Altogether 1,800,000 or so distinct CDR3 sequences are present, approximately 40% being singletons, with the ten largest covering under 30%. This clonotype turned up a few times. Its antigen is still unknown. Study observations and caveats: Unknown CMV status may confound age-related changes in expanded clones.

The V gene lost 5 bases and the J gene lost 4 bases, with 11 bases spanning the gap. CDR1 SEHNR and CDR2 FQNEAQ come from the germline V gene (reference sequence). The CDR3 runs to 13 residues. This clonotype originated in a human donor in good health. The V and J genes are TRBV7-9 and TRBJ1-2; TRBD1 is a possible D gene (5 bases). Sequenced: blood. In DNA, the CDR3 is TGTGCCAGCAGCCGACAGATACTCTATGGCTACACCTTC. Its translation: CASSRQILYGYTF.